This is a list of T cell receptor beta chains from one sample in a study of blood T cell repertoires in COVID-19. The repertoire was sequenced with immunoSEQ multiplex PCR; TCRdb's copy has only in-frame clones and lacks some. The data contain around 260,000 clones, just over 90% of them seen just once; the ten biggest clones take up approximately 2%. The sequenced material came from peripheral blood. These receptors came from a woman aged 25 to 45 with COVID-19, enrolled during active disease. Each CDR3 is given with its conserved first and last residue. Fields, in order: D gene, J gene, clone size, V gene, CDR3 length, CDR3 DNA, CDR3 protein. The D gene is left open where the match is weak. Expanded clones get a size class; other rows say once, few or many, or leave the size out.

D gene: TRBD2; J gene: TRBJ2-7; clone size: NA; V gene: TRBV11-2; CDR3 length: 15; CDR3 DNA: TGTGCCAGCACCCCCGGGGCGGGAGGGCCTTACGAGCAGTACTTC; CDR3 protein: CASTPGAGGPYEQYF
D gene: NA; J gene: TRBJ1-5; clone size: NA; V gene: TRBV20-1; CDR3 length: 11; CDR3 DNA: TGCAGTGCGGGGGCCGGTGGGCCCCAGCATTTT; CDR3 protein: CSAGAGGPQHF
D gene: TRBD1; J gene: TRBJ1-2; clone size: NA; V gene: TRBV5-1; CDR3 length: 16; CDR3 DNA: TGCGCCAGCAGTTACGTCCCACAGGGGACTAACTATGGCTACACCTTC; CDR3 protein: CASSYVPQGTNYGYTF
D gene: TRBD1; J gene: TRBJ1-2; clone size: NA; V gene: TRBV7-8; CDR3 length: 15; CDR3 DNA: TGTGCCAGCAGCTTGGACGGACAGGGAAACTATGGCTACACCTTC; CDR3 protein: CASSLDGQGNYGYTF
D gene: NA; J gene: TRBJ1-2; clone size: NA; V gene: TRBV3-1/TRBV3-2; CDR3 length: 14; CDR3 DNA: TGTGCCAGCAGCCAAGCTGACAGGCTTGGTGGCTACACCTTC; CDR3 protein: CASSQADRLGGYTF
D gene: TRBD1; J gene: TRBJ1-2; clone size: NA; V gene: TRBV7-3; CDR3 length: 15; CDR3 DNA: TGTGCCAGCAGCCCTGGGGGGACAGGGAACCTCGGCTACACCTTC; CDR3 protein: CASSPGGTGNLGYTF
D gene: NA; J gene: TRBJ2-1; clone size: NA; V gene: TRBV5-1; CDR3 length: 14; CDR3 DNA: TGCGCCAGCAGCTTGGAAGCGACGGGGAATGAGCAGTTCTTC; CDR3 protein: CASSLEATGNEQFF
D gene: NA; J gene: TRBJ1-1; clone size: NA; V gene: TRBV13; CDR3 length: 12; CDR3 DNA: TGTGCCAGCAGCCCTCTAGAGACTGAAGCTTTCTTT; CDR3 protein: CASSPLETEAFF
D gene: NA; J gene: TRBJ1-5; clone size: once; V gene: TRBV30; CDR3 length: 15; CDR3 DNA: TGTGCCTGGAGTGCCCGACAGTATAGCAATCAGCCCCAGCATTTT; CDR3 protein: CAWSARQYSNQPQHF
D gene: NA; J gene: TRBJ1-2; clone size: NA; V gene: TRBV7-9; CDR3 length: 15; CDR3 DNA: TGTGCCCTAAGGCGGGACCGCCCGGTCGACTATGGCTACACCTTC; CDR3 protein: CALRRDRPVDYGYTF
D gene: NA; J gene: TRBJ2-2; clone size: NA; V gene: TRBV28; CDR3 length: 15; CDR3 DNA: TGTGCCAGCAGTGGAGGGGCGGGACGGACCGGGGAGCTGTTTTTT; CDR3 protein: CASSGGAGRTGELFF
D gene: TRBD1; J gene: TRBJ1-1; clone size: NA; V gene: TRBV10-1; CDR3 length: 13; CDR3 DNA: TGCGCCAGCAGCCACGACAGGGAAACTGAAGCTTTCTTT; CDR3 protein: CASSHDRETEAFF
D gene: NA; J gene: TRBJ1-5; clone size: few; V gene: TRBV2; CDR3 length: 15; CDR3 DNA: TGTGCCAGCAGTGTTGGGAACAGGGAAGGACAGCCCCAGCATTTT; CDR3 protein: CASSVGNREGQPQHF
D gene: NA; J gene: TRBJ2-1; clone size: NA; V gene: TRBV5-1; CDR3 length: 14; CDR3 DNA: TGCGCCAGCAGCTTGGAACAGCCCTACAATGAGCAGTTCTTC; CDR3 protein: CASSLEQPYNEQFF
D gene: NA; J gene: TRBJ2-7; clone size: NA; V gene: TRBV19; CDR3 length: 14; CDR3 DNA: TGTGCCAGTAGTATCACAGGGACGGCCTACGAGCAGTACTTC; CDR3 protein: CASSITGTAYEQYF
D gene: NA; J gene: TRBJ1-1; clone size: NA; V gene: TRBV29-1; CDR3 length: 13; CDR3 DNA: TGCAGCGTGGCCAGGGGAAGGAGCACTGAAGCTTTCTTT; CDR3 protein: CSVARGRSTEAFF
D gene: NA; J gene: TRBJ1-1; clone size: NA; V gene: TRBV19; CDR3 length: 15; CDR3 DNA: TGTGCCAGTAGCCGACCACCCGGGAGGGCTACTGAAGCTTTCTTT; CDR3 protein: CASSRPPGRATEAFF